The 5 T cell receptor beta chains presented below share a single source sample, sequenced in a study of beta chain features in type 1 diabetes. The investigators reverse transcribed all of the isolated RNA, so they sequenced expressed TCRB transcripts. Produced via immunoSEQ multiplex PCR; TCRdb's table is partial and in-frame only. Here the sample spans about 340,000 clones, less than 9.5% being singletons. Sequencing was carried out using central memory CD4+ T cells from blood. The receptors were gathered from a woman under 30 in good health.

The sample holds a few counts of this clone. The J gene is TRBJ2-2, the V gene TRBV5-1; D perhaps matches TRBD2 (5 bases). This CDR3 is 15 amino acids long. Germline-derived CDR1 and CDR2 are SGHRS and YFSETQ. V gave up 3 bases and J gave up 6 bases, with 15 bases separating them. CDR3 region: CASSSDPGGPGELFF. The CDR3 nucleotides read TGCGCCAGCAGCTCTGACCCCGGAGGCCCCGGGGAGCTGTTTTTT.

The rearrangement joins TRBV6-1 to TRBJ2-5; D possibly uses TRBD1 or TRBD2 (6 bases each). The CDR3 has 14 residues. V shed 4 bases and J shed 5 bases, with 14 bases lying between them. Germline V gives CDR1 MNHNS, CDR2 SASEGT. CDR3 coding DNA: TGTGCCAGCAGTGGGTATCGGGGGCTGGAGACCCAGTACTTC. As protein: CASSGYRGLETQYF.

This clone was found a few times. The gene calls are TRBV29-1 and TRBJ2-2, with a weak D call TRBD1 (5 bases). The V gene's germline CDR1 is SQVTM and CDR2 ANQGSEA. The CDR3 totals 13 residues. Deletions cut 5 bases from V and 7 bases from J, with 14 bases between. The CDR3 loop is CSVRQGGGGELFF. Here the CDR3 DNA reads TGCAGCGTTCGTCAGGGCGGTGGCGGGGAGCTGTTTTTT.

This clone turned up a few times. V usage is TRBV5-4 and J usage is TRBJ2-1, with 7 bases fitting TRBD2. CDR1 is SGHNT, CDR2 YYREEE, per germline (reference sequence). The V gene end was trimmed by 0 bases and the J gene end by 7 bases; junction bases not matched to a gene: 4. This CDR3 is built from 14 residues. The CDR3 is CASSLEAGENEQFF. Written as DNA, the CDR3 is TGTGCCAGCAGCTTGGAGGCGGGAGAGAATGAGCAGTTCTTC.

CDR3: CATSSRLGQSNQPQHF. The CDR3 nucleotides read TGTGCCACCAGCAGTCGGTTAGGGCAAAGCAATCAGCCCCAGCATTTT. The chain is built from TRBV15 and TRBJ1-5, with unresolved D. Between the trimmed V and J ends, which lost 3 bases and 1 base, there was a span of 13 bases. Germline values: CDR1 LNHNV, CDR2 YYDKDF (reference sequence). The CDR3 length is 16 residues.